The following is a TCR beta chain sequence with its context. The data originate from a study of CD8+ T cells in alopecia areata. The treatment: oral pan-JAK inhibitor, 5-10 mg twice daily. CDR1 is SQVTM, CDR2 ANQGSEA, per germline. The CDR3 covers 14 residues. J gave up 5 bases and V 4 bases, and 8 bases lay outside the gene matches. After isolation, RNA underwent reverse transcription to generate cDNA as the sequencing template. Sequencing was performed with immunoSEQ multiplex PCR; in TCRdb, only in-frame clones are kept and a portion is missing. Found here are 100,000 to 120,000 clones, roughly three fifths of them singletons; the top ten hold about 3.3%.

Sequencing was performed on CD4+ T cells sorted from blood, taken at week 24, from a patient treated with tofacitinib. V is TRBV29-1 and J is TRBJ2-5; 9 bases map to TRBD2. The receptor's source is a human donor with alopecia areata. CDR3 loop: CSVGRASGAETQYF. The CDR3 DNA is TGCAGCGTTGGAAGGGCTAGCGGGGCGGAGACCCAGTACTTC.